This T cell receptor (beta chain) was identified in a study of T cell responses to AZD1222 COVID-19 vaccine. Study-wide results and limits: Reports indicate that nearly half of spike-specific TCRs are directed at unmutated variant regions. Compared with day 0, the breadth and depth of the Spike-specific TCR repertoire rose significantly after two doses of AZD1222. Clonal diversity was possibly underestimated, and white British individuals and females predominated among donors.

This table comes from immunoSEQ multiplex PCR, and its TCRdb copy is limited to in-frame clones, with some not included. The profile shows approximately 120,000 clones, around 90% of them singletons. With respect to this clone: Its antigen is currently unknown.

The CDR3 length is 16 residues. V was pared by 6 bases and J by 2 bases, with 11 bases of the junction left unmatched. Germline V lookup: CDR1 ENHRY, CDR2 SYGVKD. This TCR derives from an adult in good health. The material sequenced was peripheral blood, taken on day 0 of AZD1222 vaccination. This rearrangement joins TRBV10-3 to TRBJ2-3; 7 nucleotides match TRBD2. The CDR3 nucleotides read TGTGCCATCAGCGGGACTAAGCGAGCAGACACAGATACGCAGTATTTT. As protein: CAISGTKRADTDTQYF.